The entry below describes one T cell receptor beta chain. Its antigen remains unknown. The sample is drawn from a study of Ad26.COV2.S vaccination and SARS-CoV-2 variants. The assay was immunoSEQ multiplex PCR, and TCRdb's table has in-frame clones only and misses some. The sample shows around 450,000 clones, 75% to 95% of them seen only once. Germline CDR1 reads MNHNY; CDR2 reads SVGAGI (reference sequence). This CDR3 spans 11 amino acids. With 6 bases removed from V and 7 bases from J, the gap between germline ends came to 8 bases. Treatment: some 20 received Ad26.COV2.S at low or high dose, single or two shots; 5 received placebo; per-sample allocation not given. Sample collection was performed on day 63 after the first vaccine or placebo injection. Overall study results and limits: Spike-specific TCR breadth in vaccine recipients exceeded that seen in placebo recipients.

The chain has TRBV6-6 and TRBJ2-3; the D gene is possibly TRBD2 (5 bases). The sequencing here drew on peripheral blood, taken in a trial of Ad26.COV2.S vaccine versus placebo. This clonotype was sampled from a person aged 18 to 65 who received the Ad26.COV2.S COVID-19 vaccine or a placebo. CDR3 amino acids: CASSPGNTQYF. The CDR3 nucleotides read TGTGCCAGCAGCCCCGGGAATACGCAGTATTTT.